Ten or more counts support the clone carrying this T cell receptor (beta chain). The antigen is unknown. This record belongs to a study of T-cell memory formation after mild COVID-19. At the level of the study: Largely, TCR clusters stayed within a single donor.

General study findings and limits: The CD4+ clones that contracted clustered mainly within CM and EM, and the CD8+ clones concentrated in EMRA. Memory from before infection featured some responding clones, which suggests cross-reactive memory joined.

Germline V gene lookup returns CDR1 LNHDA and CDR2 SQIVND (reference sequence). J lost 0 bases, V lost 3 bases, and 1 base had no gene match. CDR3 length: 15 residues. TCRdb re-called the 5' RACE reads with MiXCR, one entry per CDR3 protein. There are tens of thousands of distinct CDR3 sequences in the sample; 20% to 25% occur only once, and about 1.6% lies in the top ten. Input material: PBMCs or a T cell subset sorted from them (not recorded which). V and J are TRBV19 and TRBJ1-1; 10 bases are a match to TRBD1. The receptor's source is an adult who had mild COVID-19 (a few samples of this study predate the infection). Cell type and time point are not known. The CDR3 here is CASSMGQGMNTEAFF. The CDR3 DNA follows: TGTGCCAGTAGTATGGGACAGGGGATGAACACTGAAGCTTTCTTT. The whole variable domain, filled in from reference TRBV19 and TRBJ1-1, reads DGGITQSPKYLFRKEGQNVTLSCEQNLNHDAMYWYRQDPGQGLRLIYYSQIVNDFQKGDIAEGYSVSREKKESFPLTVTSAQKNPTAFYLCASSMGQGMNTEAFFGQGTRLTVV.